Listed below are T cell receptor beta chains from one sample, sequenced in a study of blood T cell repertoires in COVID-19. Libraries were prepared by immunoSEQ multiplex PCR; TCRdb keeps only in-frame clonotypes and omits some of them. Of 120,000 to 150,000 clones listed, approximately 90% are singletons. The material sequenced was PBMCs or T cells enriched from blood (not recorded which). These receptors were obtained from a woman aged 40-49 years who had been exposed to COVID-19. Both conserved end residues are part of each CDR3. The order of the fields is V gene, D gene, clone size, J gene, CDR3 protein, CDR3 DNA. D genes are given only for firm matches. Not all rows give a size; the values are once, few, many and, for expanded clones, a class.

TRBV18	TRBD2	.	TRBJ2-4	CASSAGLGIAKNIQYF	TGTGCCAGCTCCGCTGGACTAGGGATAGCCAAAAACATTCAGTACTTC
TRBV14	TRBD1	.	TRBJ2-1	CASSRGQVEQFF	TGTGCCAGCAGCCGCGGACAGGTTGAGCAGTTCTTC
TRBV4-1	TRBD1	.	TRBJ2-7	CASSQGTGISYEQYF	TGCGCCAGCAGCCAGGGGACAGGGATTTCCTACGAGCAGTACTTC
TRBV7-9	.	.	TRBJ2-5	CASSLRFRGQETQYF	TGTGCCAGCAGCCTTAGATTCAGGGGCCAAGAGACCCAGTACTTC
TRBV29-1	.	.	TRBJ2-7	CSVAEGAYEQYF	TGCAGCGTTGCCGAGGGGGCCTACGAGCAGTACTTC
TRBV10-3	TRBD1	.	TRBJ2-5	CAISDRDRGETQYF	TGTGCCATCAGTGATAGGGACAGGGGTGAGACCCAGTACTTC
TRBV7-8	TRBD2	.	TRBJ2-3	CASSLVGGYTDTQYF	TGTGCCAGCAGCTTAGTCGGGGGGTACACAGATACGCAGTATTTT
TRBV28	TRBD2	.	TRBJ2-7	CASSPSGRALYEQYF	TGTGCCAGCAGTCCCAGCGGGAGGGCCCTCTACGAGCAGTACTTC
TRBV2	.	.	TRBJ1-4	CASSVRSGEKLFF	TGTGCCAGCAGTGTCAGGTCTGGTGAAAAACTGTTTTTT
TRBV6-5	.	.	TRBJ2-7	CASSRNRESYEQYF	TGTGCCAGCAGCCGCAACAGGGAGAGCTACGAGCAGTACTTC
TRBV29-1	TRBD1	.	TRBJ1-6	CSVADRGDSPLHF	TGCAGCGTAGCTGACAGGGGGGATTCACCCCTCCACTTT
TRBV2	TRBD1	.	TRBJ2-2	CASSEEGRGPGELFF	TGTGCCAGCAGTGAAGAGGGCAGGGGGCCCGGGGAGCTGTTTTTT
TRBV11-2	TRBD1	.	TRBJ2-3	CASSLAGGEDTQYF	TGTGCCAGCAGCTTAGCAGGGGGCGAAGATACGCAGTATTTT
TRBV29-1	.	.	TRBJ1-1	CSAQHIDSPNEAFF	TGCAGCGCCCAGCATATTGACAGCCCGAATGAAGCTTTCTTT
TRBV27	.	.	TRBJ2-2	CASSLSGDGELFF	TGTGCCAGCAGTCTATCCGGGGACGGGGAGCTGTTTTTT
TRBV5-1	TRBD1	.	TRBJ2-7	CASSRDRGRSYEQYF	TGCGCCAGCAGCAGGGACAGGGGTCGATCCTACGAGCAGTACTTC
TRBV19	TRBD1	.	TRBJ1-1	CASSEGTGVYTEAFF	TGTGCCAGTAGTGAGGGGACAGGGGTCTACACTGAAGCTTTCTTT
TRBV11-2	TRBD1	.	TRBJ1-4	CASSLDRGGNEKLFF	TGTGCCAGCAGCTTAGATCGAGGGGGCAACGAAAAACTGTTTTTT
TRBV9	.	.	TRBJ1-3	CASSVTEPGNTIYF	TGTGCCAGCAGCGTAACAGAGCCGGGAAACACCATATATTTT
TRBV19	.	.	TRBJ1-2	CASSMVQGGYTF	TGTGCCAGTAGTATGGTACAGGGTGGCTACACCTTC
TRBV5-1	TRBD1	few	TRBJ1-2	CASDSGGGNYGYTF	TGCGCCAGCGACTCAGGGGGCGGTAACTATGGCTACACCTTC
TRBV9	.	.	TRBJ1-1	CASSGRTHSNTEAFF	TGTGCCAGCAGCGGCCGGACACATTCTAACACTGAAGCTTTCTTT
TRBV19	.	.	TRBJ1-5	CASSIDRVSNQPQHF	TGTGCCAGTAGTATAGATCGGGTTAGCAATCAGCCCCAGCATTTT
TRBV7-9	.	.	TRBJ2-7	CASSPNYQQYF	TGTGCCAGCAGCCCGAACTATCAGCAGTACTTC
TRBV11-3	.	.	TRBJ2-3	CASSLAGVDTQYF	TGTGCCAGCAGCTTAGCCGGGGTAGATACGCAGTATTTT
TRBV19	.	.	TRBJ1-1	CASSIGWIRGLLNTEAFF	TGTGCCAGTAGTATAGGGTGGATCCGGGGTCTACTTAACACTGAAGCTTTCTTT
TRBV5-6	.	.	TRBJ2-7	CASSAVRGYEQYF	TGTGCCAGCAGCGCCGTCAGGGGCTACGAGCAGTACTTC
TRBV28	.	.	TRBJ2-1	CASTNAGKDEQFF	TGTGCCAGCACTAACGCGGGGAAAGATGAGCAGTTCTTC
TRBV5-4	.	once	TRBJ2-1	CASSLEFSSKAEQFF	TGTGCCAGCAGCTTGGAGTTTTCTAGTAAGGCTGAGCAGTTCTTC
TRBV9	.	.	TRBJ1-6	CASSVVQENSPLHF	TGTGCCAGCAGCGTAGTACAGGAAAATTCACCCCTCCACTTT
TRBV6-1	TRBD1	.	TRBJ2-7	CASSEQGANEQYF	TGTGCCAGCAGTGAACAGGGGGCCAACGAGCAGTACTTC
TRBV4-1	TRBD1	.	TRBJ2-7	CASSLLVGQGLEQYF	TGCGCCAGCAGCTTGTTGGTAGGACAGGGACTCGAGCAGTACTTC
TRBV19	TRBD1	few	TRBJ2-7	CASSMGLTGRSEEQYF	TGTGCCAGTAGTATGGGGCTGACAGGGAGAAGTGAAGAGCAGTACTTC
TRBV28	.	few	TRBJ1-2	CASSYLRAGDYGYTF	TGTGCCAGCAGTTACCTCCGGGCCGGGGACTATGGCTACACCTTC
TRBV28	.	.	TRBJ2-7	CASSVWDTSSYEQYF	TGTGCCAGCAGTGTTTGGGACACCTCATCCTACGAGCAGTACTTC
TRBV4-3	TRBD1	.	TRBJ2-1	CASSQDTGEPYNEQFF	TGCGCCAGCAGCCAAGATACAGGGGAACCCTACAATGAGCAGTTCTTC
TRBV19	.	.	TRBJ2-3	CASSIVLASDTQYF	TGTGCCAGTAGTATTGTCCTAGCCTCAGATACGCAGTATTTT
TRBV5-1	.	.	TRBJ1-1	CASSLEGQLTEAFF	TGCGCCAGCAGCTTGGAAGGACAGCTAACTGAAGCTTTCTTT
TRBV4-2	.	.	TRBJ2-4	CASSQSGGAKNIQYF	TGTGCCAGCAGCCAATCCGGGGGAGCCAAAAACATTCAGTACTTC
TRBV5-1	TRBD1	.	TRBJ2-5	CASSFTDRGLGETQYF	TGCGCCAGCAGCTTCACGGACAGGGGATTGGGGGAGACCCAGTACTTC
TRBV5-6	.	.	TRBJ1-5	CASSLAGYSNQPQHF	TGTGCCAGCAGCTTGGCAGGCTATAGCAATCAGCCCCAGCATTTT
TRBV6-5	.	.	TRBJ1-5	CASSSRGGNQPQHF	TGTGCCAGCAGTTCCAGGGGAGGCAATCAGCCCCAGCATTTT
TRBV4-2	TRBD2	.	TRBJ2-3	CASSQRAGGPADTQYF	TGTGCCAGCAGCCAAAGAGCGGGGGGGCCCGCAGATACGCAGTATTTT
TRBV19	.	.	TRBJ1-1	CASRKQANTEAFF	TGTGCCAGTAGGAAACAGGCGAACACTGAAGCTTTCTTT
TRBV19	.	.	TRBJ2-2	CASSSTGELFF	TGTGCCAGTAGCAGCACCGGGGAGCTGTTTTTT
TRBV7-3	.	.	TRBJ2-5	CASSPGVGVQETQYF	TGTGCCAGCAGCCCAGGGGTGGGAGTACAAGAGACCCAGTACTTC
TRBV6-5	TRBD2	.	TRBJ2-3	CASSSTSGGTTNTQYF	TGTGCCAGCAGTTCGACTAGCGGGGGAACGACCAATACGCAGTATTTT
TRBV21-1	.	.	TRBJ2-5	CASSKPGRGLAGRETQYF	TGTGCCAGCAGCAAACCTGGTAGAGGGCTAGCGGGAAGAGAGACCCAGTACTTC
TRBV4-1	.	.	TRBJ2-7	CASSQVFGIVFEQYF	TGCGCCAGCAGCCAAGTGTTCGGGATTGTCTTCGAGCAGTACTTC
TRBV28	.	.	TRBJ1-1	CASSLLFRGRDTEAFF	TGTGCCAGCAGTTTACTCTTCAGGGGCCGGGACACTGAAGCTTTCTTT